The entry below describes one T cell receptor beta chain. Its antigen is not identified. This sample was taken from a study of blood T cells in healthy people across ages. Study results and caveats: Diversity was estimated from one million T cells, and these estimates were considered underestimates.

Primed by a sample-barcoded 5' primer and a J-beta primer mix, a second PCR proceeded for about 6 to 11 cycles. MiXCR, run by TCRdb on the 5' RACE reads, gives a single entry per CDR3 protein. The sample contains 1,300,000 or so distinct CDR3 sequences, 45% to 70% of which appear only once. The V and J ends lost 7 bases and 3 bases respectively, with 7 bases between them. The CDR3 totals 12 residues. CDR1 is SNHLY, CDR2 FYNNEI, per germline. The V gene is TRBV2, the J gene TRBJ1-5; D might be TRBD1 (5 bases). The specimen was blood. This clonotype originated in a man between 18 and 35 years old in good health. CDR3 in amino acids: CASTGPNQPQHF. CDR3 sequence (DNA): TGTGCCAGCACGGGGCCCAATCAGCCCCAGCATTTT.